This T cell receptor (beta chain) is from a study of T cell repertoires in cytomegalovirus infection. Study information: Public TCR beta signatures marked donors with CMV infection and the matching HLA.

One entry per CDR3 protein, called by TCRdb with MiXCR from the reads. The repertoire consists of around 78,000 distinct CDR3 sequences, with around 42% occurring once and the leading ten covering 90% to 95%. This clonotype was seen a handful of times. Antigen unknown. Findings and caveats of the study: CMV-specific TCR beta clonotypes restricted by HLA-C were the ones dominating the ex vivo response.

The sequencing used CD8+ T cells from cultured PBMCs, collected from culture after CMV antigen stimulation. The sequence was obtained from a human donor in good health (CMV status not recorded). Some clones in this sample may be carry-over from other donors' samples.

CDR3 sequence: CASSFDGTGDMNTEAFF. The CDR3 DNA is TGTGCCAGCAGCTTCGATGGGACAGGAGATATGAACACTGAAGCTTTCTTT. The gene calls are TRBV7-8 and TRBJ1-1, with TRBD1 identical over 8 bases. The CDR3 totals 17 residues. CDR1 and CDR2 (germline): SGHVS, FQNEAQ. Trimming removed 3 bases from V and 0 bases from J; junction bases left unmatched: 9.